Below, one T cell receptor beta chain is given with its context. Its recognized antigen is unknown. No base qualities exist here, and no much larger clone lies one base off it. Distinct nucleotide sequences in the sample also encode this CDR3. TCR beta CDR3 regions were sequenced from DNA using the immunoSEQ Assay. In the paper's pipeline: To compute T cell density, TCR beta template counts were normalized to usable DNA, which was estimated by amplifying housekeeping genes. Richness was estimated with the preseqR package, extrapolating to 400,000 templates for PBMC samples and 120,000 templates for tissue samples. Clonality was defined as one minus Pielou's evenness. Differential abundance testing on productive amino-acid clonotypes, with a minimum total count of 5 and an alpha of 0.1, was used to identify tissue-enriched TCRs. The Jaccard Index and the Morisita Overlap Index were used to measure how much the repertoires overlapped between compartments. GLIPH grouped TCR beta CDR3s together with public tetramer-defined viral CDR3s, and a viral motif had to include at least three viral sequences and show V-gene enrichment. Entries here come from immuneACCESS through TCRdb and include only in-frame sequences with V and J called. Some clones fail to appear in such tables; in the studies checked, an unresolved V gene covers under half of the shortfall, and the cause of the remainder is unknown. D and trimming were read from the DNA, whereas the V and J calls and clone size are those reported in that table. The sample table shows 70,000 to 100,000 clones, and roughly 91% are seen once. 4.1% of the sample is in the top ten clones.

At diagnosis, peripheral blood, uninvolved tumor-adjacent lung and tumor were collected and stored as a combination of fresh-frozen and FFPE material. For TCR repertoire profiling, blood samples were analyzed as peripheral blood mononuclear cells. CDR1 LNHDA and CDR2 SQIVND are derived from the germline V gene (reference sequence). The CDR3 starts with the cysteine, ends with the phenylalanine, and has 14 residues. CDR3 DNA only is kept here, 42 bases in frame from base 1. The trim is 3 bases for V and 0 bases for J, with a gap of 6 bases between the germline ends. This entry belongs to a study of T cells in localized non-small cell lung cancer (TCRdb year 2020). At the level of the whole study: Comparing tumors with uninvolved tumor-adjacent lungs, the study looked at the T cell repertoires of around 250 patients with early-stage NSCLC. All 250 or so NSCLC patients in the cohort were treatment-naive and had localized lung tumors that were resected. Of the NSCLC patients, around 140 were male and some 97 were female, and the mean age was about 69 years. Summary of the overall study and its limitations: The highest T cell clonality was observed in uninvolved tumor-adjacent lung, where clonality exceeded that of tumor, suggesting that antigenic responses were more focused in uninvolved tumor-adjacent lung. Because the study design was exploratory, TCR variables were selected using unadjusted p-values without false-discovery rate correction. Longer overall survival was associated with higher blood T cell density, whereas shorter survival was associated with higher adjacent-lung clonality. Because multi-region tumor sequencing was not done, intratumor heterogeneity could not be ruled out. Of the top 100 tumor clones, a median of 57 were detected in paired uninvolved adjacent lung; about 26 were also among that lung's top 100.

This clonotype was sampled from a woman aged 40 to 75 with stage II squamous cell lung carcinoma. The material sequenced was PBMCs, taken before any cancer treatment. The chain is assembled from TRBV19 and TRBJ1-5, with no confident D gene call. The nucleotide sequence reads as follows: TGTGCCAGTAGTATCCTGTATAGCAATCAGCCCCAGCATTTT. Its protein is CASSILYSNQPQHF.